This T cell receptor beta chain was captured in a study of human T cells and chemical hapten exposure. The study's findings and limits: Large CDR3 similarity clusters arose significantly more often from expanded TCRs than from controls.

J gave up 1 base and V 0 bases, and 10 bases lay outside the gene matches. Germline V gene sequence: CDR1 LGHNA, CDR2 YNFKEQ. The CDR3 contains 18 residues. Noted time point: patch test 2, 6 weeks after DPC sensitization. Treatment of the sample: therapeutic diphenylcyclopropenone sensitization with weekly scalp DPC. For the library, individual cDNA molecules each received unique molecular identifiers. Via MiXCR, TCRdb re-called the RACE reads, giving one row per CDR3 protein. The table has some 89,000 distinct CDR3 sequences, roughly 10% seen once. The table lists this clonotype with a few counts. Its antigen is as yet unknown.

The chain recombines TRBV4-2 with TRBJ2-7, with TRBD2 matching 9 bases. The sequencing used whole blood, collected in connection with sensitization to the hapten diphenylcyclopropenone (DPC). The sequence derives from a woman in her twenties or thirties with alopecia areata. Some clones in this sample may be carry-over from other donors' samples. The CDR3 DNA sequence: TGTGCCAGCAGCCAAGATTGGGCTAGCGGGGAAATTTCCTACGAGCAGTACTTC. Encoded protein: CASSQDWASGEISYEQYF.